This TCR beta chain was obtained from a study of T cell repertoires in cytomegalovirus infection. About the research overall: A matching HLA type, together with CMV infection, was signaled by public TCR beta signatures. General study results and limits: The response measured ex vivo was dominated by TCR beta clonotypes (HLA-C-restricted and CMV-specific).

This clonotype was seen a handful of times. Antigen specificity is unknown. This CDR3 spans 17 amino acids. Trimming pared 3 bases from V and 0 bases from J, leaving 12 bases between. Per the germline V gene, CDR1 is MNHNS and CDR2 is SASEGT. TCRdb recomputed calls from the reads with MiXCR, one row per CDR3 protein. The profile shows fewer than 60,000 distinct CDR3 sequences, around 19% of them singletons. This sequence originates from a human donor in good health (CMV status not recorded). Some clones in this sample may be carry-over from other donors' samples. The sample was CD8+ T cells from cultured PBMCs, taken from culture after CMV antigen stimulation. The chain links TRBV6-1 to TRBJ1-6; D not resolved. The CDR3 region is CASSDTIPSSYNSPLHF. The CDR3 region has the DNA TGTGCCAGCAGTGACACCATCCCGAGCTCCTATAATTCACCCCTCCACTTT.